A selection of T cell receptor beta chains follows, all from one sample in a study of T-cell memory formation after mild COVID-19. TCRdb reanalysed the 5' RACE reads using MiXCR and keeps one entry per CDR3 protein. In the table there are 550,000 to 650,000 distinct CDR3 sequences, approximately 15% of which are singletons. Sequenced sample: PBMCs or a T cell subset sorted from them (not recorded which). These TCRs come from an adult woman who had mild COVID-19 (a few samples of this study predate the infection). Cell type and time point are not known. Both conserved end residues are trimmed from each CDR3. Fields, in order: CDR3 protein, clone size, V gene, J gene. For some rows the clone size is stated as once, few or many, or as a class when expanded; others skip it.

CDR3 protein: ASSVTSGVYNEQF
clone size: few
V gene: TRBV11-1
J gene: TRBJ2-1

CDR3 protein: ASSIVTDTQY
clone size: few
V gene: TRBV19
J gene: TRBJ2-3

CDR3 protein: ASSLVTVANYGYT
clone size: few
V gene: TRBV7-2
J gene: TRBJ1-2

CDR3 protein: ASSKSRQGPDTQY
clone size: -
V gene: TRBV6-1
J gene: TRBJ2-3

CDR3 protein: ASSQDSASYSSTDTQY
clone size: -
V gene: TRBV4-3
J gene: TRBJ2-3

CDR3 protein: AWSGRNTIY
clone size: few
V gene: TRBV30
J gene: TRBJ1-3

CDR3 protein: ASSLQGISTEAF
clone size: few
V gene: TRBV12-3/TRBV12-4
J gene: TRBJ1-1

CDR3 protein: SAPEGNYGYT
clone size: -
V gene: TRBV20-1
J gene: TRBJ1-2

CDR3 protein: ASSLAGAMNTEAF
clone size: -
V gene: TRBV5-1
J gene: TRBJ1-1

CDR3 protein: ASSQRGLAVYNEQF
clone size: -
V gene: TRBV14
J gene: TRBJ2-1

CDR3 protein: ASSRRWDSHNEQF
clone size: -
V gene: TRBV7-6
J gene: TRBJ2-1

CDR3 protein: SASFVSGQETQY
clone size: few
V gene: TRBV20-1
J gene: TRBJ2-5

CDR3 protein: ASTTPVAGTYEQY
clone size: -
V gene: TRBV6-2/TRBV6-3
J gene: TRBJ2-7

CDR3 protein: ASSSTENTEAF
clone size: -
V gene: TRBV7-9
J gene: TRBJ1-1

CDR3 protein: ASSPVTGFNQPQH
clone size: -
V gene: TRBV7-9
J gene: TRBJ1-5

CDR3 protein: ASSETLIGNSYNEQF
clone size: few
V gene: TRBV25-1
J gene: TRBJ2-1

CDR3 protein: ASSLVLGSGELF
clone size: -
V gene: TRBV5-1
J gene: TRBJ2-2

CDR3 protein: ASSFGGHGNIQY
clone size: -
V gene: TRBV13
J gene: TRBJ2-4

CDR3 protein: ANSDREGGYREAF
clone size: -
V gene: TRBV10-3
J gene: TRBJ1-1

CDR3 protein: ASSLQLRNIQY
clone size: few
V gene: TRBV12-3/TRBV12-4
J gene: TRBJ2-4

CDR3 protein: ASSSWTSGSTDTQY
clone size: -
V gene: TRBV7-6
J gene: TRBJ2-3

CDR3 protein: ASSWANEKLF
clone size: -
V gene: TRBV2
J gene: TRBJ1-4

CDR3 protein: ASSSTSLRAQY
clone size: -
V gene: TRBV6-6
J gene: TRBJ2-3

CDR3 protein: ASGSQANTEAF
clone size: few
V gene: TRBV3-1
J gene: TRBJ1-1

CDR3 protein: SARDIAVGAKTQY
clone size: -
V gene: TRBV20-1
J gene: TRBJ2-5

CDR3 protein: ASSWRYTEAF
clone size: few
V gene: TRBV12-3/TRBV12-4
J gene: TRBJ1-1

CDR3 protein: ASSHARDRRPGSAYFSTDTQY
clone size: few
V gene: TRBV9
J gene: TRBJ2-3

CDR3 protein: ATSDPGAAGALSTDTQY
clone size: -
V gene: TRBV24-1
J gene: TRBJ2-3

CDR3 protein: ATSDLTDNEQF
clone size: -
V gene: TRBV24-1
J gene: TRBJ2-1

CDR3 protein: ASRDRGGYNEQF
clone size: -
V gene: TRBV7-2
J gene: TRBJ2-1

CDR3 protein: ASSLGGGYSNQPQH
clone size: few
V gene: TRBV4-1
J gene: TRBJ1-5

CDR3 protein: ASSYSGTGGKVAEAF
clone size: -
V gene: TRBV6-5
J gene: TRBJ1-1

CDR3 protein: ASSLLRSTQY
clone size: -
V gene: TRBV7-2
J gene: TRBJ2-5

CDR3 protein: ASSEHNSPLH
clone size: once
V gene: TRBV12-3/TRBV12-4
J gene: TRBJ1-6

CDR3 protein: ATRATGVNTGELF
clone size: few
V gene: TRBV24-1
J gene: TRBJ2-2

CDR3 protein: SVEQRQGWGQETQY
clone size: -
V gene: TRBV29-1
J gene: TRBJ2-5

CDR3 protein: ATSDLPGLAGLSYNEQF
clone size: few
V gene: TRBV24-1
J gene: TRBJ2-1

CDR3 protein: ASSLAITGELF
clone size: many
V gene: TRBV5-1
J gene: TRBJ2-2

CDR3 protein: AWSAGVGRTTEAF
clone size: -
V gene: TRBV30
J gene: TRBJ1-1

CDR3 protein: ATSRTRQYNEQF
clone size: -
V gene: TRBV15
J gene: TRBJ2-1

CDR3 protein: ATSRAKGSYNEQF
clone size: -
V gene: TRBV15
J gene: TRBJ2-1

CDR3 protein: ASSWDILPHSGNTIY
clone size: few
V gene: TRBV11-2
J gene: TRBJ1-3

CDR3 protein: ASSSRQGVKSATEAF
clone size: few
V gene: TRBV12-3/TRBV12-4
J gene: TRBJ1-1

CDR3 protein: ASSLDRPRRGYT
clone size: few
V gene: TRBV4-3
J gene: TRBJ1-2

CDR3 protein: SADRGPQDTQY
clone size: -
V gene: TRBV20-1
J gene: TRBJ2-3

CDR3 protein: ASSSEMAASGSLSLF
clone size: many
V gene: TRBV12-3/TRBV12-4
J gene: TRBJ2-2

CDR3 protein: ASTSRGGPNEQF
clone size: few
V gene: TRBV12-3/TRBV12-4
J gene: TRBJ2-1

CDR3 protein: ASSSITGSVEAF
clone size: few
V gene: TRBV5-6
J gene: TRBJ1-1

CDR3 protein: ASSTPRTGLVEKLF
clone size: few
V gene: TRBV6-4
J gene: TRBJ1-4